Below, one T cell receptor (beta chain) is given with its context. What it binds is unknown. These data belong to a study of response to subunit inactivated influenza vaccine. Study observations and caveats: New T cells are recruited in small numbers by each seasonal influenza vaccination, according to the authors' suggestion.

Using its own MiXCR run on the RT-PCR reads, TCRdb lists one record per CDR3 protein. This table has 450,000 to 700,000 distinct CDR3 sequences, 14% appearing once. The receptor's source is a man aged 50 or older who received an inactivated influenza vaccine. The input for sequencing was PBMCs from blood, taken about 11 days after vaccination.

In DNA, the CDR3 is TGTGCCAGCAGTTTGACAGGGGGCATCACTGAAGCTTTCTTT. This encodes CASSLTGGITEAFF. The chain joins TRBV12-3 or TRBV12-4 to TRBJ1-1, with 10 positions matching TRBD1. This CDR3 is built from 14 residues. The V segment lost 3 bases and the J segment 4 bases; nucleotides outside the gene matches: 2.